Sequencing of this TCR beta chain was carried out in a study of blood T cell repertoires in COVID-19. In the authors' methods: Amplifying reference gene primers gave estimates of nucleated cell counts. Assay: immunoSEQ multiplex PCR; the TCRdb copy retains only in-frame clones and omits some. D and trimming were read from the DNA, whereas the V and J calls and clone size are those reported in that table. The sample has some 500,000 clones; 85% to 90% are singletons. The length of the CDR3 is 13 residues. V lost 4 bases, J lost 1 base, and 11 bases lay in between. Germline V CDR1 and CDR2: GTSNPN, SVGIG (reference sequence).

This TCR was sampled from a woman in her forties or fifties with COVID-19, enrolled during active disease. The rearrangement joins TRBV30 to TRBJ2-7, with D possibly being TRBD1 (6 bases). Sequenced: peripheral blood. CDR3 amino acids: CAWNDRLSYEQYF. CDR3 DNA: TGTGCCTGGAACGACAGGCTATCCTACGAGCAGTACTTC.